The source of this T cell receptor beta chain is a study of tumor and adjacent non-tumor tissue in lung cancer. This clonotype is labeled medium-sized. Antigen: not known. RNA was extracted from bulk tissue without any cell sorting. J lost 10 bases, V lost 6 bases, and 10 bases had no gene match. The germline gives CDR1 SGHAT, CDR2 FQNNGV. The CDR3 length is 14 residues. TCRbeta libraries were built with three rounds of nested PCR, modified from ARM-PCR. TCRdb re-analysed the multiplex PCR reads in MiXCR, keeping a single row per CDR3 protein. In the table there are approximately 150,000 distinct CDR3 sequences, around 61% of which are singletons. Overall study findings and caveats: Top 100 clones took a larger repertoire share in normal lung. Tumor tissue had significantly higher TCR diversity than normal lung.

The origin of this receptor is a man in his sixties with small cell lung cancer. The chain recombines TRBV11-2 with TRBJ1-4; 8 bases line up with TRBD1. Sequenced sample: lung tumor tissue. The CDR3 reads CASSPDRGLGKLFF. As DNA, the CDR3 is TGTGCCAGCAGTCCCGACAGGGGCCTAGGAAAACTGTTTTTT.